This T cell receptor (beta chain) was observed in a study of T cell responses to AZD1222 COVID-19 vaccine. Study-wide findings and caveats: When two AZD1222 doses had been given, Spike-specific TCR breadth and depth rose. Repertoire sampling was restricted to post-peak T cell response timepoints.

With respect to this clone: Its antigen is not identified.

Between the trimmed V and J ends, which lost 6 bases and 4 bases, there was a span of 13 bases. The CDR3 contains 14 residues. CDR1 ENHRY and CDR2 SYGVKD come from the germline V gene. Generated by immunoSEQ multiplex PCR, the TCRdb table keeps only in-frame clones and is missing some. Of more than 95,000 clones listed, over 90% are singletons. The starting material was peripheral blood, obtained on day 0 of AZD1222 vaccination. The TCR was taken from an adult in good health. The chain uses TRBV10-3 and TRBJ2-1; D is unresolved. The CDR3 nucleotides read TGTGCCATCAGCGATTCCAGATCTTACAATGAGCAGTTCTTC. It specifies CAISDSRSYNEQFF.